Given below is one TCR beta chain in context. This specimen belongs to a study of T cell responses to AZD1222 COVID-19 vaccine. The overall study: Pooled samples include second doses given at about 4 or 12 weeks.

Germline V gene sequence: CDR1 SNHLY, CDR2 FYNNEI. The germline V and J ends were trimmed by 3 bases and 1 base, with 16 bases remaining between them. This CDR3 contains 17 residues. Clones were read by immunoSEQ multiplex PCR, and TCRdb kept only the in-frame ones, dropping some. Of 150,000 or so clones listed, about 91% are singletons. Sequenced material: peripheral blood, taken on day 0 of AZD1222 vaccination. The chain is built from TRBV2 and TRBJ1-5; tentatively, D is TRBD1 (5 bases). This clonotype was obtained from an adult in good health. The CDR3 spells CASSESRGGMSNQPQHF. CDR3 coding DNA: TGTGCCAGCAGTGAGTCGAGGGGAGGGATGAGCAATCAGCCCCAGCATTTT.